The clone carrying this T cell receptor beta chain has a handful of counts. Trimming removed 3 bases at V and 6 bases at J, with 14 bases between. The CDR3 consists of 13 residues. The germline V gene has CDR1 DFQATT and CDR2 SNEGSKA (reference sequence). Using its own MiXCR run on the RT-PCR reads, TCRdb lists one record per CDR3 protein. This table has roughly 960,000 distinct CDR3 sequences, approximately 18% appearing once. The data were obtained in a study of patients and donors after allogeneic stem cell transplantation. The source is a human donor who was either an allogeneic HSCT recipient or a stem cell or donor lymphocyte infusion donor (not recorded which). It is not recorded whose cells these are; they may come from a transplant donor. Sequencing input: blood, either unsorted or a sorted T cell fraction (not recorded which). The chain couples TRBV20-1 to TRBJ1-2; D possibly corresponds to TRBD1 (6 bases). This CDR3 is CSASVPDSDGYTF. CDR3 nucleotide sequence: TGCAGTGCTAGCGTGCCGGACAGCGATGGCTACACCTTC.